This section outlines one TCR beta chain sequence together with its context. What this receptor recognizes is not known. Within one base of it there is no much larger clone, and no base qualities were kept. Other DNA sequences in this sample translate to the same CDR3. The entire amount of isolated RNA was reverse transcribed using the High Capacity cDNA Reverse Transcription Kit, so the sequenced TCRB transcripts were expressed ones. Naive, central memory and regulatory T cell samples underwent deep immunoSEQ sequencing, averaging around 3.7 million total reads per sample. After sorted cells were lysed in RLT buffer, RNA was extracted with DNase-treated RNeasy Micro or Mini kits, with the choice depending on cell number. Each cell subset was processed separately to prevent cross-contamination, with patient and healthy donor samples processed together. TCRB sequences were amplified from cDNA with the immunoSEQ multiplex PCR, producing 87-bp fragments spanning the CDR3 region. Sequencing of the amplicons was done on the Illumina HiSeq platform. The paper's data handling went like this. PCR bias was corrected computationally using synthetic template baselines, and reads within Hamming distance 2 were collapsed, with unmergeable singletons discarded. By aligning reads against IMGT, V, D and J genes, CDR3 length, and insertions or deletions at six rearrangement sites were assigned. Within each subset, clonotype counts were normalized to sorted cell number, after which true diversity and Gini coefficients were computed with the tcR R package. The overlap coefficient, calculated on TCRB nucleotide sequences, was used to quantify repertoire sharing. TCRdb mirrors the immuneACCESS table, restricted to in-frame sequences. Some clones are absent from its copies; in checked studies, under half trace to an unresolved V gene, and the reason for the others is unknown. V, J and clone size are taken as reported in that table, and D and trimming were inferred from the DNA itself. This sample gives 130,000 or so clones in total; around 9% of them show up just once. Of the sample, under 0.9% is held by the ten largest clones.

Per the germline V gene, SGHTA is the CDR1 and FQGNSA is the CDR2. The germline ends are 8 bases apart after V is trimmed by 1 base and J by 4 bases. The CDR3, from cysteine to phenylalanine, totals 14 residues. The kept DNA is CDR3 alone, 42 bases in frame from the first base. The sample is drawn from a study of beta chain features in type 1 diabetes (dated by TCRdb to the late 2010s). Broadly, across the study: Mean age, gender distribution, total cell number and subset yield were not different between patients and healthy donors. In the study, recently diagnosed type 1 diabetes patients and matched healthy donors were compared on the TCRB repertoires of their sorted circulating CD4+ T cell subsets. Naive and central memory subsets were obtained from all 30 or so donors, but regulatory and stem cell-like memory subsets were isolated from only 8 patients and 8 healthy donors. A total of approximately 110,000,000 sorted cells were examined across all samples, and a strong correlation was observed between cell number per subset and RNA yield. On the study overall, not on this receptor specifically: At VDJ recombination sites, type 1 diabetes patients had fewer insertions and more deleted nucleotides, which implies abnormalities in thymic rearrangement. PCR may preferentially amplify shorter templates, but because patient and control samples were amplified and corrected together, any resulting skew would affect both groups equally. The naive, central memory and regulatory TCRB repertoires appeared to resemble one another more closely among patients than among healthy donors. Only small numbers of individuals were included in the HLA sub-analyses, which left unresolved whether HLA type had any influence on TCRB rearrangement. Because cDNA was sequenced instead of genomic DNA, activated cells with high expression could be over-represented, although the groups did not differ in activation or CD3 levels. A moderate but significant shortening of TCRB CDR3 length was observed in type 1 diabetes patients in all four CD4+ subsets.

Each donor gave one peripheral blood draw, averaging approximately 120 mL, which was collected into heparinised tubes. A BD FACSAria II was used to sort naive, central memory, regulatory and stem cell-like memory CD4+ T cells with a panel that included CD45RO, CCR7, CD25, CD127, CD95 and CD27. All sorted populations exceeded 95% purity. PBMCs were separated immediately by Lymphoprep density gradient centrifugation and were stained directly, without being cultured. To minimize batch effects, samples were stained and sorted in pairs, one healthy donor with one patient per experiment. The clonotype was recovered from a man in his thirties or forties with type 1 diabetes. The chain couples TRBV7-2 to TRBJ1-3; the D region possibly corresponds to TRBD1 (5 bases align). Input material: central memory CD4+ T cells from blood. The CDR3 reads CASSLVDRGNTIYF. The DNA sequence is as follows: TGTGCCAGCAGCTTAGTTGACAGAGGAAACACCATATATTTT.